This entry describes one TCR beta chain. Its cognate antigen is unknown. Germline V gene lookup returns CDR1 MDHEN and CDR2 SYDVKM. This CDR3 comprises 12 residues. V gave up 3 bases and J gave up 10 bases, with 10 bases separating them. The sample belongs to a study of T cell repertoires in ileal Crohn's disease. Study information: Biopsies of inflamed ileum from the surgical specimen form M0 samples. Per sample, roughly 530 nanograms of biopsy DNA were TCRB immunosequenced.

Study-wide results and limits: Active smokers at surgery had more clonal expansions than non-smokers. Every patient over 26.8% clonality showed endoscopic recurrence.

The assay was immunoSEQ multiplex PCR, and TCRdb's table has in-frame clones only and misses some. The sample lists more than 11,000 clones, more than 60% seen once, with more than 11% in the top ten. The time point is: inflamed ileum from the surgical specimen. Input material: ileal tissue. V gene TRBV28 combines with J gene TRBJ1-3; no definite D call. The sequence was collected from an adult with Crohn's disease. The CDR3 sequence: CASSFQRGTIYF. CDR3 nucleotides: TGTGCCAGCAGTTTTCAACGAGGGACCATATATTTT.